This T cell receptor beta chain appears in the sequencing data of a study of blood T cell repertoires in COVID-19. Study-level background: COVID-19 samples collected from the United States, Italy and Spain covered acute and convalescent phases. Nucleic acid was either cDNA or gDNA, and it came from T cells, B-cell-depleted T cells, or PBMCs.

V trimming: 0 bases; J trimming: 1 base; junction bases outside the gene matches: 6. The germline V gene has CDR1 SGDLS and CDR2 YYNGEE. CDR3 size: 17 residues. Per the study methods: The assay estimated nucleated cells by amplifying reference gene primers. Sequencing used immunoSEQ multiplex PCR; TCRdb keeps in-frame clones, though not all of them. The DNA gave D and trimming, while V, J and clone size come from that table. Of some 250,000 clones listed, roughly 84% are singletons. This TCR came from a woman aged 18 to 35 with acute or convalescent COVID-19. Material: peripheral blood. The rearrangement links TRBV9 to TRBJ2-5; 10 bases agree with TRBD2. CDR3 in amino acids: CASSVGWRLAGQETQYF. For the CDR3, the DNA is TGTGCCAGCAGCGTAGGTTGGCGACTAGCGGGCCAAGAGACCCAGTACTTC.